Below, one TCR beta chain is given with its context. This entry comes from a study of control samples from healthy donors and cancer patients. Data came from immunoSEQ multiplex PCR; TCRdb stores just in-frame clones and leaves some out. This table has tens of thousands of clones, around 95% appearing once. The CDR3 covers 14 residues. Trimming removed 5 bases from V and 1 base from J, with 11 bases in between. CDR1 and CDR2 from the germline V gene are SGHAT and FQNNGV. This rearrangement joins TRBV11-2 to TRBJ2-5; D possibly corresponds to TRBD1 (5 bases). What was sequenced was blood. The sequence was collected from a man between 25 and 39 years old in good health. The DNA for the CDR3 is TGTGCCAGCAGCAGAACAGGAATCCAAGAGACCCAGTACTTC. Its protein is CASSRTGIQETQYF.